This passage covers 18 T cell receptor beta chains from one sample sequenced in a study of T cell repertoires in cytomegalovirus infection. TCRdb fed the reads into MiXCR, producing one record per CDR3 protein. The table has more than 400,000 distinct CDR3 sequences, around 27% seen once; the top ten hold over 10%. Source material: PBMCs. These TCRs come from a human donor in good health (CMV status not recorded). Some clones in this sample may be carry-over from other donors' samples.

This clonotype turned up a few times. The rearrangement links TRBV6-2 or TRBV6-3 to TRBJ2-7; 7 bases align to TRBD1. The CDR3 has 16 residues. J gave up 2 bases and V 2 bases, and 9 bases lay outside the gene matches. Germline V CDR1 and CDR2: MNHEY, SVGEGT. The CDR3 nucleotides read TGTGCCAGCAGTTACCCTAGGGACAGAGAAACCTACGAGCAGTACTTC. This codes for CASSYPRDRETYEQYF.

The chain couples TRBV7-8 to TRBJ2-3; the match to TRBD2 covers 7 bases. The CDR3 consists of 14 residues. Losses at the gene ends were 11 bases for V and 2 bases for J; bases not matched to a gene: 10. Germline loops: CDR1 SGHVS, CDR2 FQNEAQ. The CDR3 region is CAAGAPPPTDTQYF. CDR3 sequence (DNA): TGTGCCGCGGGAGCCCCACCCCCCACAGATACGCAGTATTTT.

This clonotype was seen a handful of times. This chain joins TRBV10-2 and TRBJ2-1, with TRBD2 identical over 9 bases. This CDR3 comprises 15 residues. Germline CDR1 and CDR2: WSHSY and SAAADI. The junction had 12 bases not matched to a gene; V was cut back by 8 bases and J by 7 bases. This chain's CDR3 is CASVAGDSTQNEQFF. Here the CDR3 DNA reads TGCGCCAGCGTAGCGGGAGACTCAACGCAAAATGAGCAGTTCTTC.

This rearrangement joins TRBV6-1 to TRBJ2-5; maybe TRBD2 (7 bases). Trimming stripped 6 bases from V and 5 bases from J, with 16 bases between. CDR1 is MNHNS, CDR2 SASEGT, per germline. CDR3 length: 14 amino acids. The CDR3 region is CASRRGGAGETQYF. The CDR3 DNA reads TGTGCCAGCAGACGAGGGGGGGCAGGGGAGACCCAGTACTTC.

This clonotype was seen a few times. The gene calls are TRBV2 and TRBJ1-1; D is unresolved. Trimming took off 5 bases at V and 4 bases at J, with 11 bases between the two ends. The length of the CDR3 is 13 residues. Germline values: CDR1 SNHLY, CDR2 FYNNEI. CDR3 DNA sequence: TGTGCCAGCAGTTCGAGGGAAGGCACTGAAGCTTTCTTT. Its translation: CASSSREGTEAFF.

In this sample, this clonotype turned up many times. CDR3: CASSTTPNTEAFF. DNA for the CDR3: TGTGCCAGCAGCACGACACCGAACACTGAAGCTTTCTTT. The V and J genes are TRBV7-3 and TRBJ1-1; unclear D gene. V lost 5 bases, J lost 1 base, and 8 bases lay in between. The CDR3 runs to 13 residues. Germline CDR1 reads SGHTA; CDR2 reads FQGTGA.

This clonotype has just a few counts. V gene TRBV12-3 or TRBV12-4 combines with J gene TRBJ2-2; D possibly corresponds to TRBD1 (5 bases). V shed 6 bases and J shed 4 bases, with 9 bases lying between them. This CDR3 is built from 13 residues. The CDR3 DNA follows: TGTGCCAGCAGGGGGCGATTCACCGGGGAGCTGTTTTTT. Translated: CASRGRFTGELFF.

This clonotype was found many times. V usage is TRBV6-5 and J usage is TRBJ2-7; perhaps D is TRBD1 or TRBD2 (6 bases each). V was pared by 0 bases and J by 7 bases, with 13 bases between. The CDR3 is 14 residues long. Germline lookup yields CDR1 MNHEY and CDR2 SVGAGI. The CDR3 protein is CASSYSPGAGEQYV. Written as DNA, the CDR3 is TGTGCCAGCAGTTACTCGCCGGGGGCGGGGGAGCAGTACGTC.

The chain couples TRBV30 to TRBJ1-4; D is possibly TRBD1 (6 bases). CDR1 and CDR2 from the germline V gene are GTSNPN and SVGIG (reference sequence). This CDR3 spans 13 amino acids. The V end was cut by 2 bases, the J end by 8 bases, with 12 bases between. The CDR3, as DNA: TGTGCCTGGAGTAACAGGGCTGGCGAAAAACTGTTTTTT. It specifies CAWSNRAGEKLFF. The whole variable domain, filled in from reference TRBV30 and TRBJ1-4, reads SQTIHQWPATLVQPVGSPLSLECTVEGTSNPNLYWYRQAAGRGLQLLFYSVGIGQISSEVPQNLSASRPQDRQFILSSKKLLLSDSGFYLCAWSNRAGEKLFFGSGTQLSVL.

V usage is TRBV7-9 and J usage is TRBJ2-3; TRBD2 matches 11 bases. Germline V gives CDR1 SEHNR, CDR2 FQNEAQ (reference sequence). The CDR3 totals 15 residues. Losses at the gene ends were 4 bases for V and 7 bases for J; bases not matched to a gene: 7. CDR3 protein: CASSSTSGRLYTQYF. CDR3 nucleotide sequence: TGTGCCAGCAGCTCTACTAGCGGGAGATTATATACGCAGTATTTT.

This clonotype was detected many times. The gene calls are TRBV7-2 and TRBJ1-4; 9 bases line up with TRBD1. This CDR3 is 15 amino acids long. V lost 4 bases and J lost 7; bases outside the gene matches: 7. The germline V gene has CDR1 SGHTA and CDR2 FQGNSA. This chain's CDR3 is CASSSGQGRGEKLFF. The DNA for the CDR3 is TGTGCCAGCAGCTCTGGACAGGGGAGGGGTGAAAAACTGTTTTTT.

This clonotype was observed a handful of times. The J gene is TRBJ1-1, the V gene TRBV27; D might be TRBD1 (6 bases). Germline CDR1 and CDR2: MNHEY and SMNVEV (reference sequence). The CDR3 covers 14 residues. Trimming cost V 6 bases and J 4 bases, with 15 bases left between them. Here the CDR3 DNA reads TGTGCCAGCAGCTACAGGGCTGGGGGCACTGAAGCTTTCTTT. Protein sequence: CASSYRAGGTEAFF.

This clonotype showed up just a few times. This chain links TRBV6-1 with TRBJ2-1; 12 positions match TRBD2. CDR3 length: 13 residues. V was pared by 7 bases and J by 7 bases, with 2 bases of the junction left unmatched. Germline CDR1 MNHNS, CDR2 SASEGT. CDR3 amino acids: CASILAGGNEQFF. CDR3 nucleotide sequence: TGTGCCAGCATCCTAGCGGGAGGGAATGAGCAGTTCTTC.

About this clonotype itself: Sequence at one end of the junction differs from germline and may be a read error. The CDR3 bases are TGCGGTGCAGCCAGGGGGATGAACACTGAAGCTTTCTTT. This translates into CGAARGMNTEAFF. The genes are TRBV20-1 and TRBJ1-1, with 7 nucleotides matching TRBD1. Germline CDR1 DFQATT, CDR2 SNEGSKA (reference sequence). The CDR3 is 13 amino acids.

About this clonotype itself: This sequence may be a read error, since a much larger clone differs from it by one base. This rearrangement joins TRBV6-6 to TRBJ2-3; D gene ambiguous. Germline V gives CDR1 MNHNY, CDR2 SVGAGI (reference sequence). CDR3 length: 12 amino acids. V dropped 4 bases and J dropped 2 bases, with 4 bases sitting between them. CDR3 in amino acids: CASSWATDTQYF. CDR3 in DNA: TGTGCCAGCAGTTGGGCCACAGATACGCAGTATTTT.

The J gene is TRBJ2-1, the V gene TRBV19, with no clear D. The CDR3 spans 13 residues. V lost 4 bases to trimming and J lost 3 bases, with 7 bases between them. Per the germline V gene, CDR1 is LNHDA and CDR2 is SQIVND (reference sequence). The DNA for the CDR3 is TGTGCCAGTAGTAGGCCAGTCTACAATGAGCAGTTCTTC. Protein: CASSRPVYNEQFF.

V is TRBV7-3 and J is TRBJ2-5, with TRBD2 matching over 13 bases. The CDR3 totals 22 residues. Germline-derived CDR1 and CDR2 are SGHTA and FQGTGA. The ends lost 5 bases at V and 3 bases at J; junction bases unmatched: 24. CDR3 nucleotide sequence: TGTGCCAGCAGCCATGGGCTGGGGGGATCCGGGACTAGCGGGAAGATGGAAGAGACCCAGTACTTC. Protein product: CASSHGLGGSGTSGKMEETQYF.

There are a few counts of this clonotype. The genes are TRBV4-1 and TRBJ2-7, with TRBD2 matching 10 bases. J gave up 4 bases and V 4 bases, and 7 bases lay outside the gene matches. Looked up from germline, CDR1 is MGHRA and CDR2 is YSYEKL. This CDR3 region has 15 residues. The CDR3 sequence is CASSLGLAEIYEQYF. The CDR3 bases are TGCGCCAGCAGCCTAGGACTAGCGGAAATTTACGAGCAGTACTTC.